What follows are 2 T cell receptor beta chains derived from one specimen sequenced in a study of blood T cell repertoires in COVID-19. The data were produced by immunoSEQ multiplex PCR, yet TCRdb's version contains in-frame clones alone and is incomplete. The sample lists roughly 150,000 clones, around 86% seen once, with about 4.3% in the top ten. The specimen sequenced was peripheral blood. These receptors all stem from a woman at least 80 years old with acute or convalescent COVID-19.

V is TRBV10-2 and J is TRBJ2-7; weak D call: TRBD1 (5 bases). Trimming removed 0 bases at V and 3 bases at J, with 6 bases between. The CDR3 extends over 13 amino acids. Germline loops: CDR1 WSHSY, CDR2 SAAADI. For the CDR3, the DNA is TGCGCCAGCAGTGAGTCGGGGCGCTACGAGCAGTACTTC. It encodes CASSESGRYEQYF.

Only one count was recorded for this clone. The V and J genes are TRBV27 and TRBJ2-2; the D gene is possibly TRBD1 (5 bases). Germline CDR1 MNHEY, CDR2 SMNVEV (reference sequence). The CDR3 runs 15 residues. Trimming cost V 3 bases and J 1 base, with 9 bases left between them. The CDR3 nucleotides read TGTGCCAGCAGTTTCCACAGGAGGAACACCGGGGAGCTGTTTTTT. It translates to CASSFHRRNTGELFF.